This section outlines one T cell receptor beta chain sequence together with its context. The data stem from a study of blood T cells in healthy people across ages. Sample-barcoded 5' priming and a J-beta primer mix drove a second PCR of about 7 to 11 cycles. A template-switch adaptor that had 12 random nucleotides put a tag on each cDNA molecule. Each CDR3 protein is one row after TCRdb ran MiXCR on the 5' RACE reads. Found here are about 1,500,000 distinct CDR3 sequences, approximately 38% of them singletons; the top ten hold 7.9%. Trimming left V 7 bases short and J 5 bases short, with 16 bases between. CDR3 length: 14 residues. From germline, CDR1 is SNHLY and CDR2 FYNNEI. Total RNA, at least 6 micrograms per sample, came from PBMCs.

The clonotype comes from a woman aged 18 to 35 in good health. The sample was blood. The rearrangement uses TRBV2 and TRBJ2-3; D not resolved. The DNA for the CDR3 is TGTGCCAGCAAGCGTTCGATGGCGGTAGATACGCAGTATTTT. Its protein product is CASKRSMAVDTQYF.